Sequencing of this T cell receptor (beta chain) was carried out in a study of cytomegalovirus exposure and HLA in healthy donors. Study findings and constraints: As was reported, the classifier diagnosed cytomegalovirus status with high specificity and sensitivity. Earlier results showed most TCR beta V segments being productive about 87% or about 30% of the time.

Amplification used 60 Vbeta primers and 13 Jbeta primers. Sequencing was performed with immunoSEQ multiplex PCR; in TCRdb, only in-frame clones are kept and a portion is missing. Of 110,000 to 150,000 clones listed, more than 65% were seen once; the top ten hold under 2%. About this clone itself: Its target is not known.

The sequenced sample consisted of PBMCs. The clonotype was recovered from a woman in her thirties in good health and CMV-seronegative.

CDR3 sequence reads: CASSRLAGNEQYF. The CDR3 region has the DNA TGCGCCAGCAGTCGACTAGCGGGAAACGAGCAGTACTTC. V is TRBV4-1 and J is TRBJ2-7; 11 positions agree with TRBD2. Germline V gene lookup returns CDR1 MGHRA and CDR2 YSYEKL. Trimming at V came to 6 bases and at J to 5 bases, leaving 3 bases not matched to a gene. This CDR3 is 13 amino acids long.